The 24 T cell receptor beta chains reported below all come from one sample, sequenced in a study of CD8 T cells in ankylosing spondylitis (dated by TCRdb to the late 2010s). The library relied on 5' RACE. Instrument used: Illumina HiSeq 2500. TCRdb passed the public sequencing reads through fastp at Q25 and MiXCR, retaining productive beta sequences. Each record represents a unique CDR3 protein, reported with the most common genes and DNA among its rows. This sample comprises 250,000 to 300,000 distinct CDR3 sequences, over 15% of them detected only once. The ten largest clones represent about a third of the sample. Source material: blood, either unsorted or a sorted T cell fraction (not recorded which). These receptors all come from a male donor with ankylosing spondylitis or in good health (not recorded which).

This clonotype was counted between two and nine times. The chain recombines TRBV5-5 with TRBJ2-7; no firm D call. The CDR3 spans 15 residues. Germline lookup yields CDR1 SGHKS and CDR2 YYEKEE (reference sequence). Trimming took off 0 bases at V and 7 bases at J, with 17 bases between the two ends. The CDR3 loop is CASSLADGRLGEQYF. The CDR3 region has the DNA TGTGCCAGCAGCTTGGCGGACGGAAGGTTGGGTGAGCAGTACTTC. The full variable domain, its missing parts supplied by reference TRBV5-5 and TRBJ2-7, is DAGVTQSPTHLIKTRGQQVTLRCSPISGHKSVSWYQQVLGQGPQFIFQYYEKEERGRGNFPDRFSARQFPNYSSELNVNALLLGDSALYLCASSLADGRLGEQYFGPGTRLTVT.

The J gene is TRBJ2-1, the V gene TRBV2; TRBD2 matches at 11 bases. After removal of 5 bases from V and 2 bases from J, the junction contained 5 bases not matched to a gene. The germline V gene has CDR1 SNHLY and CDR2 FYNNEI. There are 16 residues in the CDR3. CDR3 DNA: TGTGCCAGCAGTCGACCGGGACTAGCGGCCTACAATGAGCAGTTCTTC. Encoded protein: CASSRPGLAAYNEQFF. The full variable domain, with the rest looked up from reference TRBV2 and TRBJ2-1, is EPEVTQTPSHQVTQMGQEVILRCVPISNHLYFYWYRQILGQKVEFLVSFYNNEISEKSEIFDDQFSVERPDGSNFTLKIRSTKLEDSAMYFCASSRPGLAAYNEQFFGPGTRLTVL.

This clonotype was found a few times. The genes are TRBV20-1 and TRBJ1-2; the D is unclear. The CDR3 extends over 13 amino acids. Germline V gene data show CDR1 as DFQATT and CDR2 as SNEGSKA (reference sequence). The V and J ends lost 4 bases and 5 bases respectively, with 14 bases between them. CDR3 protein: CSAKTIGEYGYTF. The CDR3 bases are TGCAGTGCTAAGACAATCGGCGAGTATGGCTACACCTTC.

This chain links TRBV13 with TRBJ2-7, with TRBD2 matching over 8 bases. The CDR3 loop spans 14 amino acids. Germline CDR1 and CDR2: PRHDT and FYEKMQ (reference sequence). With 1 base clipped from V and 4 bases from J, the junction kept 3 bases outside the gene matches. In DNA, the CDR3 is TGTGCCAGCAGCTTAGCGGGAGGGATGTACGAGCAGTACTTC. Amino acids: CASSLAGGMYEQYF. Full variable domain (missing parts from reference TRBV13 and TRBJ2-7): AAGVIQSPRHLIKEKRETATLKCYPIPRHDTVYWYQQGPGQDPQFLISFYEKMQSDKGSIPDRFSAQQFSDYHSELNMSSLELGDSALYFCASSLAGGMYEQYFGPGTRLTVT.

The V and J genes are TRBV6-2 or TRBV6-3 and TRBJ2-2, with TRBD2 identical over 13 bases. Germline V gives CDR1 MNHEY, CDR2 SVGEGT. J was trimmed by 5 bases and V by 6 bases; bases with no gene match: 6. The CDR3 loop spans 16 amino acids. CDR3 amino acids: CASRIGLAGDTGELFF. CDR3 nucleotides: TGTGCCAGCAGAATTGGACTAGCGGGAGATACCGGGGAGCTGTTTTTT.

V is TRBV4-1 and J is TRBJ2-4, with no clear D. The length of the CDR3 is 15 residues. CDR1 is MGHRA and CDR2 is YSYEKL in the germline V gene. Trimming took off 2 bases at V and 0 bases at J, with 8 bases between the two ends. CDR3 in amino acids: CASSQTSLAKNIQYF. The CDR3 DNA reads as TGCGCCAGCAGCCAAACGAGTCTAGCCAAAAACATTCAGTACTTC.

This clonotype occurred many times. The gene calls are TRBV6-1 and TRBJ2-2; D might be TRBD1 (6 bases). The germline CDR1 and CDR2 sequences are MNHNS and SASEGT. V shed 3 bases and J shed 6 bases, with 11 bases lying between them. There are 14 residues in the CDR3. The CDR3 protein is CASSEDRVAGELFF. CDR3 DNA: TGTGCCAGCAGTGAGGACAGAGTTGCCGGGGAGCTGTTTTTT.

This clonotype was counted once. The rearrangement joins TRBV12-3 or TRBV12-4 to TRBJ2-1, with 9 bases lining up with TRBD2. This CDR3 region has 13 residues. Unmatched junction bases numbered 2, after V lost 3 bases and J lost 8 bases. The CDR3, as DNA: TGTGCCAGCAGTTTCGGGACTAGCTATGAGCAGTTCTTC. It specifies CASSFGTSYEQFF.

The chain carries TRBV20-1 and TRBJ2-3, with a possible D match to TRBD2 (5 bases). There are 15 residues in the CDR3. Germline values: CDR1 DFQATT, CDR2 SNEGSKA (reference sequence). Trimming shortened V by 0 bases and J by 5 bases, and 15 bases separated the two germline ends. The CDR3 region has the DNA TGCAGTGCTAGAGATCTGGCTAGCCTGGAAGATACGCAGTATTTT. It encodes CSARDLASLEDTQYF.

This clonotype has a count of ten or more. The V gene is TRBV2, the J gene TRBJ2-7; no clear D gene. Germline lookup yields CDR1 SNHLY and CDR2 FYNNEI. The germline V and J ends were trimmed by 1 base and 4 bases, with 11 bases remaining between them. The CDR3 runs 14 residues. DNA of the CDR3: TGTGCCAGCAGTGAAGGGACGGGCCCTTACGAGCAGTACTTC. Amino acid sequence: CASSEGTGPYEQYF.

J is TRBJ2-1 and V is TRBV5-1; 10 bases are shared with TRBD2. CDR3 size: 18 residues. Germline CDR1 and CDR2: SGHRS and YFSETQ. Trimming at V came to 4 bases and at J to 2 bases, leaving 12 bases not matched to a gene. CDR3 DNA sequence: TGCGCCAGCAGCCAAGGCCTCAGAGCGGGAGGGCCCTACAATGAGCAGTTCTTC. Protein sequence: CASSQGLRAGGPYNEQFF.

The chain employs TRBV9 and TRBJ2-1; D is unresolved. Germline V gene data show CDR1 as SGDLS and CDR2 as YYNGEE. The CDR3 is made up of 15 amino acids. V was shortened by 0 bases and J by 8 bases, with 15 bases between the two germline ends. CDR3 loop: CASSVATMERDEQFF. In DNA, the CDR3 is TGTGCCAGCAGCGTAGCTACAATGGAAAGGGATGAGCAGTTCTTC.

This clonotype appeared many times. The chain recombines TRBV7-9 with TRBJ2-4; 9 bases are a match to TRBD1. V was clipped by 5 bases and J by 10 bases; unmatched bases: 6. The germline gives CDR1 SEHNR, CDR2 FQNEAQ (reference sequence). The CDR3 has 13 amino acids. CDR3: CASSLGDREIQYF. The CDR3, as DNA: TGTGCCAGCAGCCTGGGGGACAGGGAGATTCAGTACTTC. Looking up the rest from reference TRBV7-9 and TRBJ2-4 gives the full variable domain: DTGVSQNPRHKITKRGQNVTFRCDPISEHNRLYWYRQTLGQGPEFLTYFQNEAQLEKSRLLSDRFSAERPKGSFSTLEIQRTEQGDSAMYLCASSLGDREIQYFGAGTRLSVL.

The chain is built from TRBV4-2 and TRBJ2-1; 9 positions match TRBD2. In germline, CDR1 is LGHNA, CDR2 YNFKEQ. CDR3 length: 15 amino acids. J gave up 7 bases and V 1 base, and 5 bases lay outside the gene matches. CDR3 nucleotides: TGTGCCAGCAGCCAAGCCAGCGGGAGGATTAATGAGCAGTTCTTC. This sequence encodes CASSQASGRINEQFF.

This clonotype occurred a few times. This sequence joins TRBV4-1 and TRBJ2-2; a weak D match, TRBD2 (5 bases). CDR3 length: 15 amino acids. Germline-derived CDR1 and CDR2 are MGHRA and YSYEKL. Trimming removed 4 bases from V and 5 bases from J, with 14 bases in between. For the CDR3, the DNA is TGCGCCAGCAGCCTCCCTGAACCGGGGACCGGGGAGCTGTTTTTT. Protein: CASSLPEPGTGELFF.

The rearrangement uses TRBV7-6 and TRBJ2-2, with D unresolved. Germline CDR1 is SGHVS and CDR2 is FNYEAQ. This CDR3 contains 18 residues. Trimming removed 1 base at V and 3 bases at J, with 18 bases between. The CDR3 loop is CASSLDRDAKADTGELFF. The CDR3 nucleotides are TGTGCCAGCAGCTTAGATCGCGACGCCAAGGCGGACACCGGGGAGCTGTTTTTT.

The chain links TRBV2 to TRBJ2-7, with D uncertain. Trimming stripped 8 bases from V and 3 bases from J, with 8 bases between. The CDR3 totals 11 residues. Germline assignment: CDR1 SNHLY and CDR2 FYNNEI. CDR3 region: CASLGNYEQYF. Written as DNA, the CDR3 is TGTGCCAGCCTGGGGAACTACGAGCAGTACTTC.

The CDR3 region is CASSYPQGMEDTIYF. CDR3 DNA: TGTGCCAGCAGTTATCCCCAGGGGATGGAGGACACCATATATTTT. The chain couples TRBV5-6 to TRBJ1-3; the D gene is possibly TRBD1 (6 bases). The CDR3 sequence is 15 residues long. The V gene's germline CDR1 is SGHDT and CDR2 YYEEEE. With 5 bases removed from V and 8 bases from J, the gap between germline ends came to 20 bases.

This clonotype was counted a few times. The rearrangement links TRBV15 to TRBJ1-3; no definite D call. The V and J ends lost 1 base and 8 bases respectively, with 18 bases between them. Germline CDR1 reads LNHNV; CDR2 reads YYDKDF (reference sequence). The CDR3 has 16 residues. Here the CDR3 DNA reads TGTGCCACCAGCAGAGGTCAGAGCCTCCGGTCGGACACCATATATTTT. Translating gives CATSRGQSLRSDTIYF.

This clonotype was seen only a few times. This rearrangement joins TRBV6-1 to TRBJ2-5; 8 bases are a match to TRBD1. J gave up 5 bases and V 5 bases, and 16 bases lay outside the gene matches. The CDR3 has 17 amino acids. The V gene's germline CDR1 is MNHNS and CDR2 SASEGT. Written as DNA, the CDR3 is TGTGCCAGCAGTACCGCCGGCCGGAGGACAGGGCTTGAGACCCAGTACTTC. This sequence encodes CASSTAGRRTGLETQYF.

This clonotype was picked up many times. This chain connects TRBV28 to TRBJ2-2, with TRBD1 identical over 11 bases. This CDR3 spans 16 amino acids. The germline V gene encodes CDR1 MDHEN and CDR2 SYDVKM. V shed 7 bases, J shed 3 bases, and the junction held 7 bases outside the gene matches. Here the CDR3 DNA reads TGTGCCAGCAAACACCGGACAGGGGGCGACACCGGGGAGCTGTTTTTT. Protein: CASKHRTGGDTGELFF.

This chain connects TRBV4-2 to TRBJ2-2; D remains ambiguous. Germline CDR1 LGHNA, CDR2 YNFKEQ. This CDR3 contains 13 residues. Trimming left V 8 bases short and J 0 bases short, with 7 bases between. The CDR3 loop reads CASHDPNTGELFF. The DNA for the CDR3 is TGTGCCAGCCACGACCCGAACACCGGGGAGCTGTTTTTT.

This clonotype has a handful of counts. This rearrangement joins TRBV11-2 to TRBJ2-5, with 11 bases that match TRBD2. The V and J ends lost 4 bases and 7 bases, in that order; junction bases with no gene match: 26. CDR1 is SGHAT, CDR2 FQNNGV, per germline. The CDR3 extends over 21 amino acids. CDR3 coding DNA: TGTGCCAGCAGCTCAGATCCAGGGACTAGCGGTCGGGGGGTACGGATCTGGACCCAGTACTTC. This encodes CASSSDPGTSGRGVRIWTQYF.

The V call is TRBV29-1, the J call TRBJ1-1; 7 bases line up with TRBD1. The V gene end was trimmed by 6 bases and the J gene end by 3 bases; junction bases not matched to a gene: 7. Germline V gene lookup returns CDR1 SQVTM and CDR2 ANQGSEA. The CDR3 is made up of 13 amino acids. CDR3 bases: TGCAGCGTGGGCAGGGGGAGGGACACTGAAGCTTTCTTT. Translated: CSVGRGRDTEAFF. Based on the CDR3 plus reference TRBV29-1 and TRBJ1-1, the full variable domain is SAVISQKPSRDICQRGTSLTIQCQVDSQVTMMFWYRQQPGQSLTLIATANQGSEATYESGFVIDKFPISRPNLTFSTLTVSNMSPEDSSIYLCSVGRGRDTEAFFGQGTRLTVV.